The 3 T cell receptor beta chains reported below all come from one sample, sequenced in a study of identical twins. TCRdb re-called the 5' RACE reads with MiXCR, one entry per CDR3 protein. This table has about 190,000 distinct CDR3 sequences, approximately 16% appearing once. These data also featured in a second study, about T cells expressing NK-cell markers.

Sample: CD8+ T cells sorted from blood. Source of these receptors: a woman under 30 in good health.

The chain carries TRBV11-2 and TRBJ1-1; 8 bases are a match to TRBD1. V was pared by 5 bases and J by 1 base, with 6 bases of the junction left unmatched. Germline V gene lookup returns CDR1 SGHAT and CDR2 FQNNGV. This CDR3 is 15 amino acids long. CDR3 amino acids: CASSPWTGTNTEAFF. In nucleotides, the CDR3 is TGTGCCAGCAGCCCTTGGACAGGGACGAACACTGAAGCTTTCTTT.

CDR3 in DNA: TGCAGCGTTGTTGGGACGGCATACGAGCAGTACTTC. Translating gives CSVVGTAYEQYF. V gene TRBV29-1 combines with J gene TRBJ2-7; D may correspond to TRBD1 or TRBD2 (5 bases each). Looked up from germline, CDR1 is SQVTM and CDR2 is ANQGSEA. The CDR3 runs to 12 residues. Trimming removed 4 bases at V and 4 bases at J, with 11 bases between.

CDR3 region: CASSEGWGVVTEAFF. The CDR3 region has the DNA TGTGCCAGCAGCGAGGGCTGGGGGGTGGTGACTGAAGCTTTCTTT. This chain links TRBV9 with TRBJ1-1; TRBD1 is a possible D gene (5 bases). This CDR3 comprises 15 residues. V was clipped by 3 bases and J by 5 bases, with 17 bases between them. The germline gives CDR1 SGDLS, CDR2 YYNGEE.